Presented here are 30 T cell receptor beta chains from one specimen sequenced in a study of tumor-infiltrating lymphocytes in primary liver carcinoma. A primer in the constant region served to generate TCR beta cDNA from roughly 550 ng of total RNA. Construction of TCR beta libraries relied on three successive nested multiplex PCR rounds employing slightly modified ARM-PCR. With TRBV1-TRBV30 forward primers and a C-beta reverse primer, the first two PCR rounds were run for about 10 cycles each. TCRdb reprocessed the multiplex PCR reads with MiXCR, giving one entry per CDR3 protein. The sample includes 320,000 or so distinct CDR3 sequences, 55% to 65% of them seen just once. It was unsorted whole blood that yielded blood RNA, and germline DNA was also extracted. The sample consisted of peripheral blood. The receptors were sampled from a man aged 35-49 years with primary liver carcinoma and hepatitis B virus infection.

The chain is built from TRBV5-6 and TRBJ2-7, with D maybe TRBD2 (5 bases). The V end lost 7 bases, the J end lost 2 bases, and 16 bases lay between the germline ends. Germline CDR1 SGHDT, CDR2 YYEEEE. CDR3 length: 14 residues. The CDR3: CASCRVDGTYEQYF. In DNA form, the CDR3 reads TGTGCCAGCTGCCGGGTAGACGGGACCTACGAGCAGTACTTC. Looking up the rest from reference TRBV5-6 and TRBJ2-7 gives the full variable domain: DAGVTQSPTHLIKTRGQQVTLRCSPKSGHDTVSWYQQALGQGPQFIFQYYEEEERQRGNFPDRFSGHQFPNYSSELNVNALLLGDSALYLCASCRVDGTYEQYFGPGTRLTVT.

This clonotype came up a few times. This chain uses TRBV2 with TRBJ2-3; D possibly corresponds to TRBD2 (5 bases). This CDR3 contains 13 residues. Germline assignment: CDR1 SNHLY and CDR2 FYNNEI. The ends were cut back, 5 bases at V and 2 bases at J, with 8 bases in the middle. CDR3 in DNA: TGTGCCAGCAGTAGAGGGTTCACAGATACGCAGTATTTT. It is translated as CASSRGFTDTQYF.

The chain has TRBV29-1 and TRBJ2-5, with a possible D match to TRBD2 (6 bases). This CDR3 region has 12 residues. With 6 bases removed from V and 9 bases from J, the gap between germline ends came to 17 bases. Looked up from germline, CDR1 is SQVTM and CDR2 is ANQGSEA. CDR3 sequence reads: CSVAQQGEAQYF. CDR3 nucleotide sequence: TGCAGCGTGGCGCAACAAGGGGAGGCCCAGTACTTC.

A note on this clonotype: A single base separates this from a much larger clone, so it may be a read error. In DNA, the CDR3 is TGTGCCAGCAGCCCGGGGATTAGCGGGAGGGTCGCAGGGAGCTCCTACAATGAGCAGTTCTTC. Amino acids: CASSPGISGRVAGSSYNEQFF. The chain employs TRBV5-6 and TRBJ2-1; 11 bases map to TRBD2. Trimming cost V 4 bases and J 0 bases; bases outside gene matches: 18. Germline values: CDR1 SGHDT, CDR2 YYEEEE. There are 21 residues in the CDR3.

As to this clonotype: Since a much larger clone is just one base distant, this may be a read error. V and J are TRBV6-1 and TRBJ2-2; TRBD1 matches 7 bases. The CDR3 covers 15 residues. Trimming took 6 bases from V and 3 from J; bases not matched to a gene: 7. From germline, CDR1 is MNHNS and CDR2 SASEGT. Here the CDR3 reads CASRNNRGYTGELFF. The DNA of the CDR3 is TGTGCCAGCAGGAACAACAGGGGATACACCGGGGAGCTGTTTTTT.

This clonotype was observed at least ten times. V and J are TRBV10-3 and TRBJ1-1, with D possibly matching TRBD1 (6 bases). Trimming removed 3 bases from V and 1 base from J, with 9 bases in between. Germline CDR1 reads ENHRY; CDR2 reads SYGVKD. The CDR3 runs 14 residues. CDR3 bases: TGTGCCATCAGTGACAGGGGCTCGAACACTGAAGCTTTCTTT. Translated: CAISDRGSNTEAFF.

Note on this clonotype: A much larger clone is a single base away; this may be a read error. The CDR3 reads CASSYGSGNQPQHF. The CDR3 coding sequence is TGTGCCAGCAGTTACGGAAGCGGCAATCAGCCCCAGCATTTT. The chain carries TRBV6-5 and TRBJ1-5; D gene ambiguous. Trimming removed 2 bases at V and 2 bases at J, with 7 bases between. The CDR3 extends over 14 amino acids. CDR1 MNHEY and CDR2 SVGAGI come from the germline V gene.

The chain recombines TRBV28 with TRBJ2-1, with D perhaps TRBD1 or TRBD2 (6 bases each). This CDR3 spans 13 amino acids. Per germline, CDR1 MDHEN and CDR2 SYDVKM. V was pared by 0 bases and J by 8 bases, with 8 bases between. Here the CDR3 DNA reads TGTGCCAGCAGTTTATGGGGGGGCGATGAGCAGTTCTTC. Translated: CASSLWGGDEQFF.

This clonotype was counted at least ten times. V is TRBV11-2 and J is TRBJ2-1; 9 bases map to TRBD2. With V trimmed by 8 bases and J by 6 bases, 8 bases remained unmatched. This CDR3 contains 14 residues. Germline V gene data show CDR1 as SGHAT and CDR2 as FQNNGV. The CDR3 here is CASLSGRLPNEQFF. CDR3 in DNA: TGTGCCAGCTTGAGCGGGAGGCTCCCCAATGAGCAGTTCTTC.

At least ten counts were recorded for this clonotype. This chain uses TRBV6-1 with TRBJ2-7, with TRBD1 identical over 7 bases. The junction had 7 bases not matched to a gene; V was cut back by 0 bases and J by 2 bases. Germline V CDR1 and CDR2: MNHNS, SASEGT. The CDR3 is 16 amino acids. Here the CDR3 reads CASSEAPGDRAYEQYF. CDR3 in DNA: TGTGCCAGCAGTGAAGCCCCTGGCGACAGGGCCTACGAGCAGTACTTC.

The chain joins TRBV11-2 to TRBJ2-3; D possibly corresponds to TRBD2 (6 bases). Germline CDR1 is SGHAT and CDR2 is FQNNGV. This CDR3 contains 17 residues. Trimming took 7 bases from V and 0 from J, leaving 20 bases between them. The CDR3 DNA sequence: TGTGCCAGCACCATCCGGAGGGTGAAGGAGAGCACAGATACGCAGTATTTT. This encodes CASTIRRVKESTDTQYF.

This chain links TRBV10-3 with TRBJ1-2, with D maybe TRBD1 (5 bases). Germline lookup yields CDR1 ENHRY and CDR2 SYGVKD. The V gene lost 9 bases and the J gene lost 2 bases, with 13 bases spanning the gap. CDR3 length: 13 residues. DNA for the CDR3: TGTGCCATAAGAGGGGATGCGAACTATGGCTACACCTTC. It specifies CAIRGDANYGYTF.

The V gene is TRBV25-1, the J gene TRBJ2-4; TRBD1 or TRBD2 may be the D gene (5 bases each). Germline V CDR1 and CDR2: MGHDK, SYGVNS. V lost 4 bases to trimming and J lost 6 bases, with 13 bases between them. The CDR3 totals 14 residues. The CDR3 reads CASSVEGPLNIQYF. The CDR3 coding sequence is TGTGCCAGCAGTGTTGAGGGACCGCTAAACATTCAGTACTTC.

This clonotype was observed a few times. V usage is TRBV6-5 and J usage is TRBJ2-7; TRBD1 is a possible D gene (6 bases). Germline assignment: CDR1 MNHEY and CDR2 SVGAGI. There are 15 residues in the CDR3. Trimming shortened V by 6 bases and J by 3 bases, and 18 bases separated the two germline ends. The CDR3 is CASRQQGTRGYEQYF. The CDR3 DNA reads TGTGCCAGCAGGCAACAGGGAACAAGAGGCTACGAGCAGTACTTC.

Comment on this clonotype: Since no conserved phenylalanine or tryptophan closes the CDR3, a read error is the likely cause. V gene TRBV14 combines with J gene TRBJ2-6; no definite D call. Looked up from germline, CDR1 is SGHDN and CDR2 is FVKESK. CDR3 size: 15 residues. CDR3 region: CANSQETAGANVLTL. CDR3 bases: TGTGCCAACAGCCAAGAGACGGCAGGGGCCAACGTCCTGACTCTC.

This clonotype was found once. One end of the junction is discordant with germline, which a read error may explain. J is TRBJ2-1 and V is TRBV29-1; D gene unclear. CDR3 size: 13 residues. Germline assignment: CDR1 SQVTM and CDR2 ANQGSEA. CDR3 protein: CSVEGQVRDEQLF. The CDR3, as DNA: TGCAGCGTTGAAGGCCAGGTACGCGATGAGCAGCTCTTC.

This chain uses TRBV29-1 with TRBJ1-1; 8 positions agree with TRBD1. This CDR3 comprises 15 residues. Germline V CDR1 and CDR2: SQVTM, ANQGSEA. CDR3 sequence (DNA): TGCAGGGGGTCAGGGGGCTGGGGAATGAATAGTGAAGCTTTCTTT. As protein: CRGSGGWGMNSEAFF.

The V call is TRBV11-3, the J call TRBJ2-3, with D perhaps matching TRBD2 (6 bases). V was cut by 5 bases and J by 5 bases, with 17 bases left in between. The CDR3 totals 15 residues. Germline-derived CDR1 and CDR2 are SGHNT and YENEEA. Here the CDR3 DNA reads TGTGCCAGCAGCCCCGGGGGTAGGTCCAGAGATACGCAGTATTTT. Its translation: CASSPGGRSRDTQYF.

As for this clonotype: This may stem from a read error, because a much larger clone lies one nucleotide away. The rearrangement uses TRBV4-1 and TRBJ1-4; D gene ambiguous. Germline loops: CDR1 MGHRA, CDR2 YSYEKL. This CDR3 contains 13 residues. V lost 2 bases and J 14 bases, leaving 15 bases between the germline ends. CDR3 coding DNA: TGCGCCAGCAGCCAACCCTCCCTCAAGGGCCTGTTTTTT. Its translation: CASSQPSLKGLFF.

V gene TRBV6-1 combines with J gene TRBJ2-1; weak D call: TRBD2 (5 bases). V was shortened by 4 bases and J by 0 bases, with 22 bases between the two germline ends. Germline CDR1 and CDR2: MNHNS and SASEGT. The CDR3 has 19 residues. The CDR3 sequence: CASSGPPGLAESSYNEQFF. The CDR3 coding sequence is TGTGCCAGCAGTGGACCGCCAGGACTGGCGGAAAGCTCCTACAATGAGCAGTTCTTC.

With respect to this clonotype: The junction does not match germline at one end; this may be a read error. The chain joins TRBV6-5 to TRBJ1-1, with 9 nucleotides matching TRBD1. The CDR3 sequence is 16 residues long. Germline lookup yields CDR1 MNHEY and CDR2 SVGAGI. The CDR3 nucleotides read TGTGCCTGCAGCCTACTACCGGGACAGGGTAACACTGAAGCTTTCTTT. It is translated as CACSLLPGQGNTEAFF.

This chain joins TRBV5-1 and TRBJ2-5; maybe TRBD2 (6 bases). Germline CDR1 SGHRS, CDR2 YFSETQ. The V end lost 4 bases, the J end lost 2 bases, and 21 bases lay between the germline ends. The CDR3 consists of 17 residues. The CDR3 protein is CASSPSLLSGVQETQYF. The CDR3 nucleotides read TGCGCCAGCAGCCCCTCCCTCCTTAGCGGAGTTCAAGAGACCCAGTACTTC.

The V gene is TRBV4-1, the J gene TRBJ1-5, with D perhaps matching TRBD1 (5 bases). Trimming left V 9 bases short and J 1 base short, with 16 bases between. Germline CDR1 reads MGHRA; CDR2 reads YSYEKL. The CDR3 has 15 residues. The CDR3 DNA sequence: TGCGCCAGTAGTCACATAGAGGGGAGCAATCAGCCCCAGCATTTT. Amino acid sequence: CASSHIEGSNQPQHF.

The chain uses TRBV4-1 and TRBJ2-7; the match to TRBD1 covers 8 bases. J lost 3 bases, V lost 4 bases, and 5 bases had no gene match. Germline loops: CDR1 MGHRA, CDR2 YSYEKL. CDR3 length: 14 amino acids. The CDR3 sequence is CASSPAGGNYEQYF. CDR3 DNA: TGCGCCAGCAGCCCCGCAGGGGGCAACTACGAGCAGTACTTC.

For this clonotype: A read error may produce the germline difference seen at one junction end. The chain carries TRBV6-6 and TRBJ2-1; TRBD2 matches 11 bases. Germline V gives CDR1 MNHNY, CDR2 SVGAGI (reference sequence). The CDR3 is made up of 15 amino acids. The DNA for the CDR3 is TGTGCCAACAGTTACGCGACTAGCGGGACGGGTGAGCAGTTCTTC. It translates to CANSYATSGTGEQFF.

Details on this clonotype: At one of its ends the junction is not consistent with the germline gene, which may arise from a read error. The V and J genes are TRBV11-2 and TRBJ2-7; D may be TRBD1 (6 bases). Germline V CDR1 and CDR2: SGHAT, FQNNGV. The CDR3 sequence is 12 residues long. The CDR3 nucleotides read TGTGCCAGCAGCATACAGGGTGTGGATCAGCACTTC. It is translated as CASSIQGVDQHF.

Comment on this clonotype: Relative to the germline gene, one junction end is altered; a read error may explain this. The chain carries TRBV4-1 and TRBJ2-2, with TRBD1 identical over 9 bases. The CDR3 runs 15 residues. CDR1 and CDR2 (germline): MGHRA, YSYEKL. The CDR3 reads CASSQRTGVTGELLF. In nucleotides, the CDR3 is TGCGCCAGCAGCCAAAGGACAGGGGTTACCGGGGAGCTGTTGTTT.

Remarks on this clonotype: A read error may explain this, as a much larger clone is one base away. V is TRBV29-1 and J is TRBJ2-5, with 10 positions matching TRBD1. J gave up 5 bases and V 7 bases, and 4 bases lay outside the gene matches. The CDR3 length is 12 residues. Germline V gene sequence: CDR1 SQVTM, CDR2 ANQGSEA. The CDR3 loop reads CSAGQGVETQYF. The CDR3 DNA reads TGCAGCGCTGGACAGGGGGTGGAGACCCAGTACTTC.

The rearrangement joins TRBV28 to TRBJ2-1; D is unresolved. The ends were cut back, 1 base at V and 9 bases at J, with 10 bases in the middle. The CDR3 is made up of 13 amino acids. Per germline, CDR1 MDHEN and CDR2 SYDVKM. CDR3 DNA: TGTGCCAGCAGTTTATCCACCGTTGGTGAGCAGTTCTTC. Encoded protein: CASSLSTVGEQFF.

With respect to this clonotype: A read error may produce the germline difference seen at one junction end. The chain uses TRBV5-5 and TRBJ1-5; TRBD1 matches at 11 bases. Germline V gene data show CDR1 as SGHKS and CDR2 as YYEKEE (reference sequence). There are 17 residues in the CDR3. CDR3 amino acids: CTSSLVGTGGMNQPQHF. In DNA form, the CDR3 reads TGTACCAGCAGCTTGGTAGGGACAGGGGGAATGAATCAGCCCCAGCATTTT. The whole variable domain, remainder taken from reference TRBV5-5 and TRBJ1-5, is DAGVTQSPTHLIKTRGQQVTLRCSPISGHKSVSWYQQVLGQGPQFIFQYYEKEERGRGNFPDRFSARQFPNYSSELNVNALLLGDSALYLCTSSLVGTGGMNQPQHFGDGTRLSIL.